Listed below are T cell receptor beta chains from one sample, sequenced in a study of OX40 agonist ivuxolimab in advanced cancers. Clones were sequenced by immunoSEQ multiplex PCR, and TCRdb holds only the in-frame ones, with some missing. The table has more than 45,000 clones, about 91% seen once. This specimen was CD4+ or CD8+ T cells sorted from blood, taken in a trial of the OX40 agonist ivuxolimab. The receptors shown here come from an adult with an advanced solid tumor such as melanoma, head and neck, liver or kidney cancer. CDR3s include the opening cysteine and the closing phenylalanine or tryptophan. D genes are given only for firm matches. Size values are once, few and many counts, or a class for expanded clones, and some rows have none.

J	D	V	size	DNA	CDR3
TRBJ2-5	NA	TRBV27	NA	TGTGCCAGCAGTCCATACAGGGAAGAGACCCAGTACTTC	CASSPYREETQYF
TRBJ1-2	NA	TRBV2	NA	TGTGCCAGCAGATTAGAACCAAATGGCTACACCTTC	CASRLEPNGYTF
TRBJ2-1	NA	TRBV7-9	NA	TGTGCCAGCAGCCCACAACAAATGAGCTCCTACAATGAGCAGTTCTTC	CASSPQQMSSYNEQFF
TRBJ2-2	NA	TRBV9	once	TGTGCCAGCAGCGTAGAGGAGGAGGAGTGGAACACCGGGGAGCTGTTTTTT	CASSVEEEEWNTGELFF
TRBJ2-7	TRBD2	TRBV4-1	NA	TGCGCCAGCAGCCAAGAAACTGGACTAGCGCGATACGAGCAGTACTTC	CASSQETGLARYEQYF
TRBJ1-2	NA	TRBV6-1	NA	TGTGCCAGCAGTGATGAGTGGCTGGACTATGGCTACACCTTC	CASSDEWLDYGYTF
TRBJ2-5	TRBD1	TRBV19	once	TGTGCCAGTAGTACCCGACAGGGGGAGACCCAGTACTTC	CASSTRQGETQYF
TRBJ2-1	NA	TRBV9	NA	TGTGCCAGCAGCGGGAGGACAGATGAGCAGTTCTTC	CASSGRTDEQFF
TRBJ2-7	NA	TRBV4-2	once	TGTGCCAGCAGCCAAGATTTGGTAGAGCAGTACTTC	CASSQDLVEQYF
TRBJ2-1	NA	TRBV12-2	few	TGTGCAAGTCGTCCAGATAGCAGGGTCACCCCCTACAATGAGCAGTTCTTC	CASRPDSRVTPYNEQFF
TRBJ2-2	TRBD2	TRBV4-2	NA	TGTGCCAGCAGCCAACTTGGACTAGCGGGAGTTCACCCCAACACCGGGGAGCTGTTTTTT	CASSQLGLAGVHPNTGELFF
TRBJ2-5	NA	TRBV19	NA	TGTGCCAGTAGCGGCTTTGGGTACCAAGAGACCCAGTACTTC	CASSGFGYQETQYF
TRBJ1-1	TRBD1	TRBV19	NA	TGTGCCAGTCAATCCTTCCAGGGGGTTGAAGCTTTCTTT	CASQSFQGVEAFF
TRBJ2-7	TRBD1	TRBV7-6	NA	TGTGCCAGCAGCCAGTCCAGGGGGAACTACGAGCAGTACTTC	CASSQSRGNYEQYF
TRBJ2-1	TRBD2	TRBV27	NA	TGTGCCAGCAGTTTTGGGACTAGCGGGAGCTGGGGCAATGAGCAGTTCTTC	CASSFGTSGSWGNEQFF
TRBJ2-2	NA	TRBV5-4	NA	TGTGCCAGCAGCTTGGGGGCAACCGGGGAGCTGTTTTTT	CASSLGATGELFF
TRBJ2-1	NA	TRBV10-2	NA	TGCGCCAGCAGTGAAACAGTCTCCTACAATGAGCAGTTCTTC	CASSETVSYNEQFF
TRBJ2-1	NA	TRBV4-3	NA	TGCGCCAGCAGCCAAAACAGGTTGAGGGACAATGAGCAGTTCTTC	CASSQNRLRDNEQFF
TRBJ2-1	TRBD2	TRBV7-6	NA	TGTGCCAGCAGCTTAGTCCAGCGGGAGGGTGATGAGCAGTTCTTC	CASSLVQREGDEQFF
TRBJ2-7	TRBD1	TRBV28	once	TGTGCCAGCAGTTTTACAGGGGGCACCTACGAGCAGTACTTC	CASSFTGGTYEQYF
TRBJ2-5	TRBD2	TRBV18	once	TGTGCCAGCTCACCACCAGGCGGGGGTGGGCAAGAGACCCAGTACTTC	CASSPPGGGGQETQYF
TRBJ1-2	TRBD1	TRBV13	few	TGTGCCAGCAGCTTAGGGACAGGGAACTATGGCTACACCTTC	CASSLGTGNYGYTF
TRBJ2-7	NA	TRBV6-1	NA	TGTGCCAGCAGTCTTCCTCTTACCACTTACGAGCAGTACTTC	CASSLPLTTYEQYF
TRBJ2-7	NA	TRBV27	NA	TGTGCCAGCAGTGGTCTAGTATCCCTAGACGAGCAGTACTTC	CASSGLVSLDEQYF
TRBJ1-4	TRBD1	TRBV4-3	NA	TGCGCCAGCAGCCAAGACTGGAGGGGGCGGGATGAAAAACTGTTTTTT	CASSQDWRGRDEKLFF
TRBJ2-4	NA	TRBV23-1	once	TGCGCCAGCAGTCAATCGATCCGGGACAAACTAGCCAAAAACATTCAGTACTTC	CASSQSIRDKLAKNIQYF
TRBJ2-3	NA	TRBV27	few	TGTGCCAGCAGTTCGCATGCGGGACTCACAGATACGCAGTATTTT	CASSSHAGLTDTQYF
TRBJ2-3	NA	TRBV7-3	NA	TGTGCCAGCAGCCCTGGGGACGGTTCCACAGATACGCAGTATTTT	CASSPGDGSTDTQYF
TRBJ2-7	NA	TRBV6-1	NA	TGTGCCAGCAGCCCCGGGGTCCCCTACGAGCAGTACTTC	CASSPGVPYEQYF
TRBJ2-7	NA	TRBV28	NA	TGTGCCAGCAGTTTAAGCCACAAATACGAGCAGTACTTC	CASSLSHKYEQYF
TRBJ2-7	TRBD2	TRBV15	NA	TGTGCCACCAGCAGAGTTGGTAGCGGGAGTCTTTACGAGCAGTACTTC	CATSRVGSGSLYEQYF
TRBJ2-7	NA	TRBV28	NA	TGTGCCAGCAGTTTTCTCCAAAGAGGGGGGCTCTACGAGCAGTACTTC	CASSFLQRGGLYEQYF
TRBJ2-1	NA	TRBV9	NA	TGTGCCAGCGGGGCTGACACTTCCTACAATGAGCAGTTCTTC	CASGADTSYNEQFF
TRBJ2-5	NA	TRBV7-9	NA	TGTGCCAGCAGCTTGGATAACCAAGAGACCCAGTACTTC	CASSLDNQETQYF
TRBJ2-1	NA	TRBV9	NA	TGTGCCAGCAGCATGACGGGAGATACCGATGAGCAGTTCTTC	CASSMTGDTDEQFF
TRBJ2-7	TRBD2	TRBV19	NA	TGTGCCAGTAGTCCCGGACTAGCGAGCGAGCAGTACTTC	CASSPGLASEQYF
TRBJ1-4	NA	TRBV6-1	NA	TGTGCCAGCAGTGAAGCCCCCGGGCCCAGGGATTGGGGAGGTGAAAAACTGTTTTTT	CASSEAPGPRDWGGEKLFF
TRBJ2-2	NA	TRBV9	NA	TGTGCCAGCAGTACCGGGGTCCAGCCAACCGGGGAGCTGTTTTTT	CASSTGVQPTGELFF
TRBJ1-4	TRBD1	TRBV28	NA	TGTGCCAGCAGCCCCCGGACAGGGTTTAATTATGGGACTAATGAAAAACTGTTTTTT	CASSPRTGFNYGTNEKLFF
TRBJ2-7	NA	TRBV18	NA	TGTGCCAGCTCACCGGAAACAGGGACCTACGAGCAGTACTTC	CASSPETGTYEQYF
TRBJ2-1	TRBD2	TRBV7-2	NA	TGTGCCAGCAGCGACACTAGCGGGAGTGGGAATGAGCAGTTCTTC	CASSDTSGSGNEQFF
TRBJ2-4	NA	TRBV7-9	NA	TGTGCCAGCAGCACCCCAGAGTCCAAAAACATTCAGTACTTC	CASSTPESKNIQYF
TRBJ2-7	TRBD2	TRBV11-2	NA	TGTGCCAGCAGCGTACCGGGACTAGCGGCCTACGAGCAGTACTTC	CASSVPGLAAYEQYF
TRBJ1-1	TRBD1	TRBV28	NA	TGTGCCAGCAGTTCTCGACAGGGACCTGAAGCTTTCTTT	CASSSRQGPEAFF
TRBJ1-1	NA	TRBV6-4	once	TGTGCCAGCAGTGACAGGGAGGGGACTGAAGCTTTCTTT	CASSDREGTEAFF
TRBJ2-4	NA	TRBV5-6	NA	TGTGCCAGCAGTGGGGCCAAAAACATTCAGTACTTC	CASSGAKNIQYF
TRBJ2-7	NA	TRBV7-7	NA	TGTGCCAGCAGCTCCTCGGACGGCGAGCAGTACTTC	CASSSSDGEQYF
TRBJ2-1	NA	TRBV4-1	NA	TGCGCCAGCAGCGAAGAGATAGGCTCCTACAATGAGCAGTTCTTC	CASSEEIGSYNEQFF
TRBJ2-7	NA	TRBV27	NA	TGTGCCAGCAGTTTATTGGGGGCAGGGTTAGAGCAGTACTTC	CASSLLGAGLEQYF
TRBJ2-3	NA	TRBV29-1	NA	TGCAGCGTTGCTGGAAGCACAGATACGCAGTATTTT	CSVAGSTDTQYF
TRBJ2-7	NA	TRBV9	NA	TGTGCCAGCAGCTCCCCCGTCCCGGCCAGGGGCGACGAGCAGTACTTC	CASSSPVPARGDEQYF
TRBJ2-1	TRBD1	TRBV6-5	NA	TGTGCCAGCAGGTCCGGGACAGACGTTTACAATGAGCAGTTCTTC	CASRSGTDVYNEQFF
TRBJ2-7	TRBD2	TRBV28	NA	TGTGCCAGCAGGGGGGGACTAGCGGTATACTACGAGCAGTACTTC	CASRGGLAVYYEQYF